These 32 T cell receptor beta chains came from one sample sequenced in a study of breast tumors, draining lymph nodes, adjacent tissues. MiXCR, run by TCRdb on the multiplex PCR reads, gives a single entry per CDR3 protein. The top ten clones hold approximately 9.1% of a sample with around 66,000 distinct CDR3 sequences, roughly 44% of them seen once. Sequencing was performed on breast tumor tissue. The receptors here all came from a female donor with breast cancer. Some clones in this sample may be carry-over from other donors' samples.

The chain carries TRBV4-2 and TRBJ1-4, with TRBD1 identical over 7 bases. The CDR3 runs to 16 residues. Per the germline V gene, CDR1 is LGHNA and CDR2 is YNFKEQ. V was clipped by 6 bases and J by 5 bases; unmatched bases: 12. CDR3 nucleotide sequence: TGTGCCAGCAGACGACAGGGTGCAGGCTTCAATGAAAAACTGTTTTTT. It specifies CASRRQGAGFNEKLFF.

V and J are TRBV28 and TRBJ1-1, with D possibly matching TRBD1 (5 bases). The CDR3 totals 14 residues. V was shortened by 5 bases and J by 5 bases, with 15 bases between the two germline ends. Germline-derived CDR1 and CDR2 are MDHEN and SYDVKM. CDR3 region: CASSRPDRKTEAFF. CDR3 nucleotides: TGTGCCAGCAGTCGGCCCGACAGAAAGACTGAAGCTTTCTTT.

As regards this clonotype: With a much larger clone just one base away, this may be a read error. The chain has TRBV28 and TRBJ2-2; D possibly corresponds to TRBD1 (6 bases). V was clipped by 7 bases and J by 8 bases, with 20 bases between them. CDR1 MDHEN and CDR2 SYDVKM come from the germline V gene. This CDR3 is built from 15 residues. The CDR3 is CASNSGAGKIGELFF. The CDR3 DNA is TGTGCCAGCAACTCAGGGGCAGGGAAGATTGGGGAGCTGTTTTTT.

The chain joins TRBV7-9 to TRBJ2-6; no clear D gene. Germline CDR1 reads SEHNR; CDR2 reads FQNEAQ (reference sequence). The CDR3 length is 13 residues. V was shortened by 2 bases and J by 4 bases, with 3 bases between the two germline ends. The CDR3 sequence: CASSLLGANVLTF. CDR3 nucleotides: TGTGCCAGCAGCTTACTCGGGGCCAACGTCCTGACTTTC. The full variable domain, its missing parts supplied by reference TRBV7-9 and TRBJ2-6, is DTGVSQNPRHKITKRGQNVTFRCDPISEHNRLYWYRQTLGQGPEFLTYFQNEAQLEKSRLLSDRFSAERPKGSFSTLEIQRTEQGDSAMYLCASSLLGANVLTFGAGSRLTVL.

V usage is TRBV2 and J usage is TRBJ1-2; D ambiguous. Germline V gene data show CDR1 as SNHLY and CDR2 as FYNNEI. The CDR3 totals 13 residues. V shed 8 bases and J shed 8 bases, with 18 bases lying between them. The CDR3 here is CASADSTLEGYTF. The CDR3 bases are TGTGCCAGCGCGGACTCCACCTTAGAAGGCTACACCTTC.

The J gene is TRBJ1-4, the V gene TRBV19; TRBD1 might be the D (5 bases). From germline, CDR1 is LNHDA and CDR2 SQIVND (reference sequence). Between the trimmed V and J ends, which lost 4 bases and 8 bases, there was a span of 14 bases. The CDR3 length is 14 residues. The CDR3 nucleotides are TGTGCCAGTAGTAACCCTAGGGGTCAGGAAAAACTGTTTTTT. It encodes CASSNPRGQEKLFF.

This clonotype was detected ten times or more. This chain connects TRBV9 to TRBJ2-1, with D possibly matching TRBD2 (6 bases). In germline, CDR1 is SGDLS, CDR2 YYNGEE. Trimming stripped 0 bases from V and 5 bases from J, with 9 bases between. This CDR3 contains 14 residues. For the CDR3, the DNA is TGTGCCAGCAGCGTAGGTGGAGGGGACAATGAGCAGTTCTTC. Translating gives CASSVGGGDNEQFF. Supplemented by reference TRBV9 and TRBJ2-1, the full variable domain reads DSGVTQTPKHLITATGQRVTLRCSPRSGDLSVYWYQQSLDQGLQFLIQYYNGEERAKGNILERFSAQQFPDLHSELNLSSLELGDSALYFCASSVGGGDNEQFFGPGTRLTVL.

This clonotype occurred many times. The junction departs from germline at one end; a sequencing error may be responsible. The rearrangement links TRBV28 to TRBJ2-1, with unresolved D. The CDR3 loop spans 13 amino acids. Germline CDR1 reads MDHEN; CDR2 reads SYDVKM. Here the CDR3 DNA reads TGTGCGAGCAGCCAGCCTGGGTACAATGAGCAGTTCTTC. Translating it yields CASSQPGYNEQFF.

This chain connects TRBV28 to TRBJ1-4; 7 positions agree with TRBD1. The V gene end was trimmed by 5 bases and the J gene end by 5 bases; junction bases not matched to a gene: 8. The CDR3 totals 15 residues. Germline CDR1 and CDR2: MDHEN and SYDVKM. Written as DNA, the CDR3 is TGTGCCAGCAGTGAAACAGGGGAAAGAAATGAAAAACTGTTTTTT. It is translated as CASSETGERNEKLFF.

This clonotype was counted at least ten times. The chain joins TRBV4-2 to TRBJ2-1; D remains ambiguous. The CDR3 consists of 13 residues. Trimming stripped 1 base from V and 5 bases from J, with 6 bases between. Germline CDR1 LGHNA, CDR2 YNFKEQ. In DNA form, the CDR3 reads TGTGCCAGCAGCCAAGGACGTGACAATGAGCAGTTCTTC. Protein sequence: CASSQGRDNEQFF.

This clonotype was seen repeatedly, ten times or more. Given a much more abundant clone one base away, this may be a read error. The genes are TRBV20-1 and TRBJ2-7; D is undetermined. Germline V lookup: CDR1 DFQATT, CDR2 SNEGSKA (reference sequence). The CDR3 contains 13 residues. Written as DNA, the CDR3 is TGCAGTGCTAGAGAAAACGTCGCCTACGCGCAGTACTTC. This sequence encodes CSARENVAYAQYF.

The sample holds many counts of this clonotype. A read error may explain this, as a much larger clone is one base away. The V call is TRBV5-6, the J call TRBJ1-3; D possibly corresponds to TRBD1 (6 bases). This CDR3 spans 17 amino acids. V lost 0 bases and J 4 bases, leaving 17 bases between the germline ends. Germline values: CDR1 SGHDT, CDR2 YYEEEE. The CDR3 coding sequence is TGTGCCAGCAGCTTGGACAGGGCCGCGCGGCCGGGAAACACCATATATTTT. Translated, it gives CASSLDRAARPGNTIYF.

The CDR3 nucleotides are TGTGCCAGTAGTACCGTCCCCCGTGGTTTTGGTCAGCCCCAGCATTTT. This codes for CASSTVPRGFGQPQHF. The chain has TRBV19 and TRBJ1-5; unclear D gene. There are 16 residues in the CDR3. Trimming took 4 bases from V and 6 from J, leaving 19 bases between them. Germline loops: CDR1 LNHDA, CDR2 SQIVND (reference sequence).

Ten or more counts support this clonotype. This sequence joins TRBV27 and TRBJ2-1; 12 bases agree with TRBD2. Germline V gene data show CDR1 as MNHEY and CDR2 as SMNVEV (reference sequence). Trimming removed 2 bases from V and 5 bases from J; junction bases left unmatched: 1. The CDR3 totals 15 residues. The CDR3 sequence: CASSLTSGGNNEQFF. CDR3 in DNA: TGTGCCAGCAGTTTAACTAGCGGGGGGAACAATGAGCAGTTCTTC.

As concerns this clonotype: A much larger clone is a single base away; this may be a read error. The rearrangement joins TRBV6-5 to TRBJ1-6; 7 nucleotides agree with TRBD1. In germline, CDR1 is MNHEY, CDR2 SVGAGI. CDR3 length: 16 residues. V shed 5 bases, J shed 5 bases, and the junction held 9 bases outside the gene matches. The CDR3 here is CASSLGQAPDNSPLHF. The CDR3, as DNA: TGTGCCAGCAGTCTCGGACAGGCGCCAGATAATTCACCCCTCCACTTT.

J is TRBJ1-4 and V is TRBV24-1, with 7 nucleotides matching TRBD1. The CDR3 runs to 15 residues. The V gene end was trimmed by 3 bases and the J gene end by 8 bases; junction bases not matched to a gene: 8. Germline loops: CDR1 KGHDR, CDR2 SFDVKD. Written as DNA, the CDR3 is TGTGCCACCAGTGATCCTCTGAAAGGGGGCGAAAAACTGTTTTTT. Its protein product is CATSDPLKGGEKLFF.

There are many counts of this clonotype. The V gene is TRBV3-1, the J gene TRBJ1-4; 9 positions match TRBD1. The CDR3 loop spans 15 amino acids. From germline, CDR1 is LGHDT and CDR2 YNNKEL (reference sequence). With V trimmed by 4 bases and J by 4 bases, 4 bases remained unmatched. The CDR3 coding sequence is TGTGCCAGCAGCCCTGGGACAGGGAATAATGAAAAACTGTTTTTT. It specifies CASSPGTGNNEKLFF.

This clonotype was seen many times. The gene calls are TRBV12-3 or TRBV12-4 and TRBJ1-2, with D unclear. The CDR3 extends over 12 amino acids. Trimming left V 5 bases short and J 8 bases short, with 12 bases between. CDR3 residues: CASSLNSLGYTF. The CDR3, as DNA: TGTGCCAGCAGTCTTAACTCATTGGGCTACACCTTC.

This rearrangement joins TRBV15 to TRBJ2-3, with no clear D. CDR1 LNHNV and CDR2 YYDKDF come from the germline V gene (reference sequence). This CDR3 spans 15 amino acids. V was pared by 0 bases and J by 5 bases, with 12 bases between. Here the CDR3 DNA reads TGTGCCACCAGCAGAGATCTGTGGGGTGTAGATACGCAGTATTTT. This translates into CATSRDLWGVDTQYF. Complete variable domain (other parts from reference TRBV15 and TRBJ2-3): DAMVIQNPRYQVTQFGKPVTLSCSQTLNHNVMYWYQQKSSQAPKLLFHYYDKDFNNEADTPDNFQSRRPNTSFCFLDIRSPGLGDTAMYLCATSRDLWGVDTQYFGPGTRLTVL.

The chain is built from TRBV13 and TRBJ1-6; 8 positions match TRBD1. Germline V gene data show CDR1 as PRHDT and CDR2 as FYEKMQ (reference sequence). The CDR3 is 15 amino acids. The trim removed 0 bases at V and 7 bases at J, leaving 2 bases unmatched. The CDR3 here is CASSLGTGENSPLHF. In DNA, the CDR3 is TGTGCCAGCAGCTTAGGGACAGGGGAGAATTCACCCCTCCACTTT.

The J gene is TRBJ1-6, the V gene TRBV2; tentative D call: TRBD1 (6 bases). Trimming took off 2 bases at V and 10 bases at J, with 9 bases between the two ends. Germline V lookup: CDR1 SNHLY, CDR2 FYNNEI. The CDR3 extends over 13 amino acids. The CDR3 region has the DNA TGTGCCAGCAGTGAACAGGGGCGGTCACCCCTCCACTTT. Translated: CASSEQGRSPLHF.

In DNA, the CDR3 is TGTGCCAGCAGCGGAAGACAGGGGGCGAGGGCAGATACGCAGTATTTT. It yields the protein CASSGRQGARADTQYF. This chain uses TRBV9 with TRBJ2-3; 10 positions agree with TRBD1. This CDR3 spans 16 amino acids. V lost 3 bases and J lost 4; bases outside the gene matches: 8. Germline V gives CDR1 SGDLS, CDR2 YYNGEE.

On this clonotype itself: A read error is likely, as this CDR3 ends without the conserved phenylalanine or tryptophan. This CDR3 is CASSLAHSPLHT. For the CDR3, the DNA is TGTGCCAGCAGCTTGGCCCACTCCCCCCTCCACACT. J is TRBJ1-6 and V is TRBV5-4, with D unclear. The germline gives CDR1 SGHNT, CDR2 YYREEE (reference sequence). The CDR3 consists of 12 residues. Trimming cost V 0 bases and J 13 bases, with 8 bases left between them.

This chain joins TRBV29-1 and TRBJ1-2; D gene uncertain. CDR1 and CDR2 (germline): SQVTM, ANQGSEA. The CDR3 consists of 11 residues. The CDR3 reads CSYLEGYGYTF. CDR3 bases: TGCAGTTACTTGGAAGGCTATGGCTACACCTTC.

The CDR3: CASSIVPAGPGNTIYF. The CDR3 DNA reads TGTGCCAGTAGTATAGTGCCGGCTGGGCCTGGAAACACCATATATTTT. J is TRBJ1-3 and V is TRBV19; no reliable D call. From germline, CDR1 is LNHDA and CDR2 SQIVND (reference sequence). V was shortened by 1 base and J by 2 bases, with 12 bases between the two germline ends. This CDR3 has 16 amino acids.

Details on this clonotype: A read error may explain this, as a much larger clone is one base away. The rearrangement joins TRBV20-1 to TRBJ2-1; TRBD1 matches at 11 bases. Germline V gene sequence: CDR1 DFQATT, CDR2 SNEGSKA (reference sequence). V was clipped by 5 bases and J by 9 bases; unmatched bases: 9. The CDR3 has 14 residues. As DNA, the CDR3 is TGCAGTGCTGGAGGACAGGGGGCGGAGACTGAGCAGTTCTTC. This translates into CSAGGQGAETEQFF.

This clonotype was seen at least ten times. The V call is TRBV20-1, the J call TRBJ2-3, with TRBD1 identical over 7 bases. There are 15 residues in the CDR3. Germline V gives CDR1 DFQATT, CDR2 SNEGSKA (reference sequence). V lost 0 bases and J lost 3; bases outside the gene matches: 6. This CDR3 reads CSARDLDRRTDTQYF. The CDR3 DNA follows: TGCAGTGCTAGAGACTTGGACAGGAGGACAGATACGCAGTATTTT.

The chain combines TRBV29-1 with TRBJ2-7, with TRBD2 matching 7 bases. The CDR3 sequence is 12 residues long. Germline values: CDR1 SQVTM, CDR2 ANQGSEA. The CDR3 region has the DNA TGCAGTTTTGGTCGCGGGGGCTACGAGCAGTACTTC. It codes for CSFGRGGYEQYF.

In this sample, this clonotype turned up a few times. The chain is built from TRBV2 and TRBJ1-1, with a weak D call TRBD1 (5 bases). Germline V CDR1 and CDR2: SNHLY, FYNNEI. V lost 8 bases and J 2 bases, leaving 12 bases between the germline ends. CDR3 length equals 13 residues. CDR3 residues: CASGRDSNTEAFF. CDR3 coding DNA: TGTGCCAGCGGCCGGGACTCTAACACTGAAGCTTTCTTT.

This clonotype was observed at least ten times. The chain links TRBV19 to TRBJ1-5, with 8 bases identical to TRBD1. CDR1 and CDR2 from the germline V gene are LNHDA and SQIVND (reference sequence). This CDR3 spans 16 amino acids. J lost 4 bases, V lost 7 bases, and 12 bases had no gene match. CDR3 in DNA: TGTGCCAGTACCAACCTGAGGACAGGGACGAATCAGCCCCAGCATTTT. The encoded protein is CASTNLRTGTNQPQHF. The whole variable domain, remainder taken from reference TRBV19 and TRBJ1-5, is DGGITQSPKYLFRKEGQNVTLSCEQNLNHDAMYWYRQDPGQGLRLIYYSQIVNDFQKGDIAEGYSVSREKKESFPLTVTSAQKNPTAFYLCASTNLRTGTNQPQHFGDGTRLSIL.

At least ten counts were recorded for this clonotype. The rearrangement links TRBV6-9 to TRBJ1-5; D call uncertain. CDR3 size: 15 residues. From germline, CDR1 is MNHGY and CDR2 SVAAGI. V lost 0 bases, J lost 5 bases, and 11 bases lay in between. The DNA of the CDR3 is TGTGCCAGCAGTTATTCGCACAGAGAGGATCAGCCCCAGCATTTT. Translating it yields CASSYSHREDQPQHF.

The chain employs TRBV9 and TRBJ2-3; 10 bases map to TRBD2. There are 16 residues in the CDR3. The trim removed 3 bases at V and 2 bases at J, leaving 6 bases unmatched. Germline CDR1 and CDR2: SGDLS and YYNGEE. The CDR3: CASSGSGGAPTDTQYF. The CDR3 nucleotides read TGTGCCAGCAGCGGGAGCGGGGGGGCCCCCACAGATACGCAGTATTTT.